This TCR beta chain stems from a study of identical twins (dated by TCRdb to about 2016). Regarding the complete study: TCR alpha and beta repertoires from monozygotic twins, unrelated adults of various ages and cord blood were deep-sequenced to test whether fetal clonotypes persist. Replicate twin experiments were performed at different times using different library preparation protocols to rule out contamination. What the work shows at the level of the full study, not this receptor alone: Out-of-frame TCR alpha sharing in monozygotic twins was systematically underestimated by recombination models, whereas sharing between unrelated individuals was in agreement with the recombination models. The excess sharing between twins in beta out-of-frame sequences was weaker because fewer shared sequences reduced the signal-to-noise ratio. Because the same donors could not be followed over many years, the conclusions depended on cross-sectional statistical analysis. Compared with coincidental sharing between unrelated individuals, an excess of low generation-probability sequences was observed among out-of-frame TCR alpha sequences shared between twins. Fewer insertions were carried by abundant cord blood beta clonotypes, a similar but weaker trend appeared in young adult naive repertoires, and no such trend appeared in memory repertoires. Zero-insertion analyses could be partly confounded by invariant T cells such as MAIT and iNKT, though diverse VJ usage argued against such confounding for most clonotypes.

Library method: 5' RACE. The sequencer was an Illumina HiSeq 2000. A universal primer binding site was added through template switching, and the final cDNA carried a unique molecular identifier so that TCR cDNA molecules could be counted accurately. First-strand cDNA for TCR alpha and beta chains was synthesized from specific primers in the conserved constant-segment region. To control for contamination, every cDNA library was double barcoded, receiving both a SMART-Mk sample barcode and Illumina barcodes. TruSeq adapter sequences along with Illumina sample barcodes were introduced in two successive PCR steps. TCR alpha and beta cDNA libraries were sequenced on the Illumina HiSeq platform with custom primers. Turning to the authors' computational methods: MiGEC processed the raw reads to extract unique molecular identifiers, while MiXCR was used to determine the CDR3 positions. Recombination models were inferred per individual with the repgenHMM and IGoR tools using an EM algorithm. The analysis of shared clonotypes was done with the tcR package in R, with sharing normalized by the product of cloneset sizes. To study raw recombination without the effects of thymic and clonal selection, out-of-frame nonproductive sequences were analyzed. Using fastp at Q25 and MiXCR, TCRdb reprocessed the public reads and kept productive beta chains. CDR3 protein duplicates are merged, each entry listing the most common genes and DNA. Here the V and J calls rest on TCRdb's processing, not on the authors' analysis. Counted in this sample were around 240,000 distinct CDR3 sequences; around 6.6% of them appeared once. The top ten clonotypes cover 3.5% to 4% of the sample.

This clonotype showed up just a few times. Its antigen target is currently unknown. No base qualities exist here, and no much larger clone lies one base off it. The CDR3 numbers 11 residues from cysteine through phenylalanine. Left in the record is the CDR3 DNA by itself, 33 bases read in frame from the first base. V and J are truncated by 2 bases and 12 bases respectively, leaving an intervening sequence of 7 bases. The CDR1 and CDR2 encoded by the germline V gene (reference sequence) are LGHDT and YNNKEL. Every donor was a healthy Caucasian. The twin cohort consisted of three pairs of female monozygotic twins, all aged roughly 18 to 29 years. Miltenyi CD45RO+ enrichment and human naive T-cell isolation kits were used to isolate memory (CD45RO+) and naive T cells from PBMC. These data also formed part of another study, on yellow fever vaccine responses in identical twins. From that second study: According to the authors, the vaccine-induced T cell response in identical twins seemed to be partly convergent and partly specific to each individual. In the study, vaccine-responding T cell clones were precisely tracked in identical twins.

Sequenced sample: memory (CD45RO+) T cells sorted from blood. The cell subset or site tag for this specimen amounts to: CD45RO+ enriched T cells. The chain links TRBV3-1 with TRBJ1-4, with no D gene named confidently. The source is a woman in her late teens or twenties in good health. The bases are TGTGCCAGCAGCCAAAGTGGTGAACTGTTTTTT. Its translation reads: CASSQSGELFF.